The present TCR beta chain was sequenced within a study of blood T cell repertoires in COVID-19. This CDR3 spans 13 amino acids. Germline V gene data show CDR1 as SGHKS and CDR2 as YYEKEE (reference sequence). Deletions cut 0 bases from V and 2 bases from J, with 5 bases between. This table comes from immunoSEQ multiplex PCR, and its TCRdb copy is limited to in-frame clones, with some not included. The table lists approximately 100,000 clones, around 84% of them singletons. The genes are TRBV5-5 and TRBJ1-1; D unclear. The sequence was obtained from a human donor in a cohort sampled during active COVID-19. Specimen: peripheral blood. The CDR3 loop reads CASSLAVNTEAFF. The CDR3 nucleotides are TGTGCCAGCAGCTTGGCAGTAAACACTGAAGCTTTCTTT.